This note documents a single TCR beta chain sequence. Its antigen is unknown. A read error may produce the germline difference seen at one junction end. The data belong to a study of neurological immune-mediated disorders. General observations from the study: The greatest degree of TCR clonal expansion was observed in HTLV-1-associated myelopathy, with the lowest in multiple sclerosis, below that of healthy controls. The expanded clones of different subjects shared no CDR3 amino acid sequences (suggesting private repertoires in all groups).

As for the cDNA, it was generated by 5'RACE with 10-nucleotide random UMIs. TCRdb fed the 5' RACE reads into MiXCR, producing one record per CDR3 protein. The repertoire has roughly 44,000 distinct CDR3 sequences, roughly 6% of them found once; the top ten carry around 0.6%. This CDR3 comprises 16 residues. Germline loops: CDR1 SGHTA, CDR2 FQGNSA. Input was around 1 million sorted T cells, either CD4+ or CD8+. V and J are TRBV7-2 and TRBJ2-1; 9 nucleotides agree with TRBD2. The specimen was CD4+ T cells from blood. The receptor was derived from a woman in her 40s in good health. CDR3 bases: TGTGCCAGCACCTTAGGCGGGACTAGCCCCTACAATGAGCAGTTCTTC. It translates to CASTLGGTSPYNEQFF.